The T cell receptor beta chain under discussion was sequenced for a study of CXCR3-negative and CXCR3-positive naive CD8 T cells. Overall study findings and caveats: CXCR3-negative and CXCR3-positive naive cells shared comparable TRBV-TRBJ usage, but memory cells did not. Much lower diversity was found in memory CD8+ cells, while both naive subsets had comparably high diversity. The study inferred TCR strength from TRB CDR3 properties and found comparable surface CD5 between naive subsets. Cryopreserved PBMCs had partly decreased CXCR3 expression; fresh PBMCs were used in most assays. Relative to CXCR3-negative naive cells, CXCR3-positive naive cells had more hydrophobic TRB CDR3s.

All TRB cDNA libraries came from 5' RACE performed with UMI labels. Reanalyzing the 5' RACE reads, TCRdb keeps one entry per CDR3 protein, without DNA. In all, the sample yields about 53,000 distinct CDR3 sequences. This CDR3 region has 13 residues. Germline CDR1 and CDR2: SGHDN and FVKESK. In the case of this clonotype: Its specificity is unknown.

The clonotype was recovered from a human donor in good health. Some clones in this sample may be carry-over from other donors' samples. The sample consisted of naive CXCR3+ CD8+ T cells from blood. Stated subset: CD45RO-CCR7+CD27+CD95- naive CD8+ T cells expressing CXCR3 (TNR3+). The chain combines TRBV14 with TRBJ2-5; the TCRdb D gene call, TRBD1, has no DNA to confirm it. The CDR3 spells CASSPRGRETQYF.